This section outlines one T cell receptor beta chain sequence together with its context. Its cognate antigen is unknown. Gene names are the mouse ones. The CDR3 end is not reached by the read, which stops 1 residue before it; the germline J gene fills it in. The protocol was immunoSEQ multiplex PCR, while the TCRdb copy is restricted to in-frame clones and leaves out a portion. The table has approximately 45,000 clones, around 66% seen once. This record belongs to a study of tissue T cells after allogeneic stem cell transplantation. Germline CDR1 and CDR2: SGHSN and HYEKVE. The CDR3 totals 14 residues. Trimming pared 2 bases from V and 0 bases from J, leaving 6 bases between. The study, taken as a whole, reports: Motif-based clustering found tissue-specific repertoire signatures shared across patients, though few clones were shared. Alloreactivity or antigen specificity of tissue TCRs was not determined; some clones might be host cells. Sampling depth was limited, and the cohort was small and clinically varied.

The TCR sequence derives from a pool of C57BL/6 mice in good health. Sequencing was performed on sorted cells pooled from one or two spleens. The rearrangement links TRBV12-1 to TRBJ1-4, with D unclear. CDR3 DNA, as far as it was read: TGTGCCAGCTCTCGGCAGTTTTCCAACGAAAGATTATTT. Its protein is CASSRQFSNERLF. The CDR3 reads in full as CASSRQFSNERLFF.